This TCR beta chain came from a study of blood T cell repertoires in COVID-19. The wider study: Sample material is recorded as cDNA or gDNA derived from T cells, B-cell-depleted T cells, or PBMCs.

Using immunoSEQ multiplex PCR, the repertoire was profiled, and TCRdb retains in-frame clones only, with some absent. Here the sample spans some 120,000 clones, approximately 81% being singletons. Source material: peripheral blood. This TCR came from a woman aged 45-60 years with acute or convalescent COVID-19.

The CDR3: CASRLTGTGVQFF. DNA of the CDR3: TGTGCCAGCAGATTAACCGGGACAGGAGTGCAGTTCTTC. The chain recombines TRBV12-3 or TRBV12-4 with TRBJ2-1, with 8 bases aligning to TRBD1. V lost 6 bases and J lost 12; bases outside the gene matches: 10. CDR3 size: 13 residues.